The rows below give T cell receptor beta chains drawn from one sample of a study of T cells expressing NK-cell markers. Following a re-call of the 5' RACE reads, TCRdb has one entry per CDR3 protein and lacks DNA. The sample holds about 260,000 distinct CDR3 sequences. The source material was blood T cells: a sorted CD56 or NKG2C T cell subset, CD4+ or CD8+ T cells, or bulk PBMC T cells (not recorded which). These receptors were collected from a woman aged 18 to 75 in good health. The CDR3 runs from the conserved cysteine through the conserved F or W.

len,j_gene,v_gene,CDR3aa
15,TRBJ1-3,TRBV12-3/TRBV12-4,CASSSQGSPGNTIYF
14,TRBJ1-1,TRBV10-2,CASRDTGVNTEAFF
13,TRBJ2-5,TRBV5-1,CASTGDKVETQYF
13,TRBJ2-7,TRBV20-1,CSARKTSAYEQYF
14,TRBJ1-1,TRBV5-1,CASSSTGRGTEAFF
15,TRBJ2-1,TRBV20-1,CSANFGREHVNEQFF
17,TRBJ1-2,TRBV4-3,CASSQDLLGGNFYGYTF
15,TRBJ2-5,TRBV6-1,CASSRSGQYQETQYF
14,TRBJ1-1,TRBV12-3/TRBV12-4,CASSTGGRDTEAFF
15,TRBJ2-1,TRBV25-1,CASRYGTSGTNEQFF
12,TRBJ2-3,TRBV20-1,CSGWEGRDTQYF
15,TRBJ2-3,TRBV10-3,CAIRTSGSSTDTQYF
16,TRBJ2-7,TRBV15,CATSSGRAGGSYEQYF
17,TRBJ2-5,TRBV12-3/TRBV12-4,CASSPQGMSEVKETQYF
15,TRBJ2-1,TRBV20-1,CSARKLAGGTNEQFF
17,TRBJ1-5,TRBV28,CASSLRTGAYSNQPQHF
15,TRBJ2-3,TRBV4-3,CASSQGGGAGDTQYF
14,TRBJ2-1,TRBV7-6,CASSPLAGVKEQFF
15,TRBJ1-5,TRBV12-3/TRBV12-4,CASSFNWGSNQPQHF
20,TRBJ1-5,TRBV27,CASSRKSGTGLGYSNQPQHF
16,TRBJ2-1,TRBV7-2,CASSFTPGQGYNEQFF
13,TRBJ1-5,TRBV29-1,CSVAQNSNQPQHF
18,TRBJ2-3,TRBV5-1,CASSLGFSSGGSTDTQYF
13,TRBJ2-7,TRBV10-3,CAISGTDSYEQYF
15,TRBJ1-2,TRBV5-4,CASSLRLTGVNGYTF
15,TRBJ1-3,TRBV12-3/TRBV12-4,CASSQTGDAGNTIYF
16,TRBJ2-3,TRBV20-1,CSARGLAGGSTDTQYF
17,TRBJ2-3,TRBV11-2,CASSLGHGSGSTDTQYF
13,TRBJ1-6,TRBV6-6,CASSYSNNSPLHF
11,TRBJ2-1,TRBV5-6,CASSLSDEQFF
14,TRBJ2-3,TRBV20-1,CSATDPGRADTQYF
14,TRBJ2-5,TRBV5-1,CASSGDRLRETQYF
14,TRBJ2-5,TRBV7-7,CASSSTGGRETQYF
16,TRBJ1-3,TRBV18,CASSPPGSFLGNTIYF
13,TRBJ2-3,TRBV11-2,CASSSRRADTQYF
14,TRBJ2-1,TRBV20-1,CSASLAASMDEQFF
12,TRBJ2-5,TRBV20-1,CSAQGAGETQYF
16,TRBJ2-7,TRBV6-1,CASSAGLAGDHYEQYF
14,TRBJ1-2,TRBV5-1,CASSLDPGNYGYTF
12,TRBJ1-3,TRBV29-1,CSVQTGDNTIYF
13,TRBJ2-7,TRBV28,CASRITSGYEQYF
15,TRBJ2-3,TRBV2,CASSNWRRAPDTQYF
11,TRBJ2-1,TRBV5-8,CASSFLNEQFF
16,TRBJ1-1,TRBV9,CASSTRQGSGNTEAFF
14,TRBJ1-1,TRBV6-5,CASSYKGGSTEAFF
13,TRBJ1-6,TRBV20-1,CSASDRYNSPLHF
14,TRBJ1-1,TRBV20-1,CSASPSGASQEAFF
13,TRBJ2-7,TRBV6-6,CASRLVFPGEQYF
18,TRBJ2-7,TRBV6-2/TRBV6-3,CASLLGTSGRPSSYEQYF
16,TRBJ1-4,TRBV18,CASSPGAPGGGEKLFF
12,TRBJ2-7,TRBV2,CASRSQGSEQYF
14,TRBJ2-1,TRBV29-1,CSAETQRGYNEQFF
15,TRBJ1-4,TRBV6-1,CASSHRDPTNEKLFF